These 26 T cell receptor beta chains originate from one sample sequenced in a study of OX40 agonist ivuxolimab in advanced cancers. Sequencing was performed with immunoSEQ multiplex PCR; in TCRdb, only in-frame clones are kept and a portion is missing. The data show 8,500 to 14,000 clones, 80% to 85% seen once. Sequences were derived from CD4+ or CD8+ T cells sorted from blood, sampled in a trial of the OX40 agonist ivuxolimab. These receptors were obtained from an adult with an advanced solid tumor such as melanoma, head and neck, liver or kidney cancer.

The chain joins TRBV18 to TRBJ2-1; TRBD2 might be the D (5 bases). Germline V lookup: CDR1 KGHSH, CDR2 LQKENI. V lost 2 bases, J lost 2 bases, and 7 bases lay in between. This CDR3 region has 14 residues. The CDR3 sequence is CASSPEGTYNEQFF. CDR3 DNA: TGTGCCAGCTCACCAGAGGGAACCTACAATGAGCAGTTCTTC.

This chain links TRBV9 with TRBJ2-3; TRBD1 matches at 10 bases. With V trimmed by 3 bases and J by 4 bases, 5 bases remained unmatched. This CDR3 spans 15 amino acids. The germline gives CDR1 SGDLS, CDR2 YYNGEE. The CDR3 reads CASSATGGRADTQYF. The CDR3 DNA is TGTGCCAGCAGCGCGACAGGGGGCCGCGCAGATACGCAGTATTTT.

The chain links TRBV28 to TRBJ1-1, with D maybe TRBD1 (6 bases). CDR1 is MDHEN and CDR2 is SYDVKM in the germline V gene. V was clipped by 9 bases and J by 5 bases, with 22 bases between them. The length of the CDR3 is 15 residues. The CDR3: CASYLVGRGRTEAFF. CDR3 nucleotide sequence: TGTGCCAGTTATCTTGTAGGCAGGGGTCGGACTGAAGCTTTCTTT.

V usage is TRBV7-9 and J usage is TRBJ2-5, with 12 bases fitting TRBD2. CDR1 is SEHNR, CDR2 FQNEAQ, per germline (reference sequence). V lost 5 bases to trimming and J lost 5 bases; unmatched junction nucleotides: 9. The CDR3 is 16 residues long. In DNA, the CDR3 is TGTGCCAGCAGCGCCTCGACTAGCGGGAGTAGCGAGACCCAGTACTTC. Translated, it gives CASSASTSGSSETQYF.

This clone was detected once. This chain uses TRBV5-6 with TRBJ2-5, with unresolved D. The J call may be mistaken, given a closer DNA end match to TRBJ2-7. The CDR3 spans 17 residues. Germline-derived CDR1 and CDR2 are SGHDT and YYEEEE. This CDR3 reads CASSSAITVLSSYEQYF. DNA of the CDR3: TGTGCCAGCAGCTCGGCCATTACGGTCCTGAGCTCCTACGAGCAGTACTTC.

The chain employs TRBV5-1 and TRBJ2-7; no definite D call. This CDR3 has 14 amino acids. The V gene lost 1 base and the J gene lost 4 bases, with 12 bases spanning the gap. Per germline, CDR1 SGHRS and CDR2 YFSETQ. CDR3 nucleotides: TGCGCCAGCAGCTTGAACTCGGTTTCTTACGAGCAGTACTTC. It translates to CASSLNSVSYEQYF. Complete variable domain (other parts from reference TRBV5-1 and TRBJ2-7): KAGVTQTPRYLIKTRGQQVTLSCSPISGHRSVSWYQQTPGQGLQFLFEYFSETQRNKGNFPGRFSGRQFSNSRSEMNVSTLELGDSALYLCASSLNSVSYEQYFGPGTRLTVT.

This clone appeared a few times. In DNA, the CDR3 is TGTGCCACCGGGACTAGCGGGAGCCATGAGCAGTTCTTC. Translated, it gives CATGTSGSHEQFF. The chain combines TRBV15 with TRBJ2-1; 14 positions agree with TRBD2. The V gene's germline CDR1 is LNHNV and CDR2 YYDKDF (reference sequence). The junction had 2 bases not matched to a gene; V was cut back by 8 bases and J by 8 bases. The length of the CDR3 is 13 residues.

The V and J genes are TRBV27 and TRBJ2-3; TRBD2 aligns across 11 bases. V shed 1 base and J 4 bases; nucleotides not matched to a gene: 4. Germline CDR1 and CDR2: MNHEY and SMNVEV (reference sequence). The CDR3 consists of 16 residues. The CDR3 DNA reads as TGTGCCAGCAGTTTATTAGCGGGAGGGCCACCAGATACGCAGTATTTT. Translation: CASSLLAGGPPDTQYF.

This sequence joins TRBV4-3 and TRBJ2-1, with 11 bases matching TRBD2. Germline loops: CDR1 LGHNA, CDR2 YSLEER. The CDR3 length is 17 residues. V gave up 0 bases and J gave up 2 bases; unmatched junction bases: 3. The CDR3 DNA is TGCGCCAGCAGCCAAGAAATACTAGCGGGGGCCTACAATGAGCAGTTCTTC. It specifies CASSQEILAGAYNEQFF.

This clone showed up just a few times. The J gene is TRBJ2-1, the V gene TRBV19, with 9 bases that match TRBD2. J lost 6 bases, V lost 4 bases, and 10 bases had no gene match. Germline V lookup: CDR1 LNHDA, CDR2 SQIVND (reference sequence). The CDR3 totals 16 residues. The chain's CDR3 is CASSRTGTSLGNEQFF. The CDR3 DNA reads TGTGCCAGTAGTAGAACCGGGACTAGCCTCGGCAATGAGCAGTTCTTC.

J is TRBJ2-1 and V is TRBV4-1; TRBD2 aligns across 7 bases. Germline trimming cut 3 bases from V and 4 bases from J; bases unmatched to any gene: 9. The germline gives CDR1 MGHRA, CDR2 YSYEKL. The CDR3 runs to 16 residues. CDR3 region: CASSHPRGDQYNEQFF. The CDR3 DNA sequence: TGCGCCAGCAGCCACCCTCGGGGGGACCAGTACAATGAGCAGTTCTTC.

The chain is built from TRBV18 and TRBJ2-5; 11 bases agree with TRBD1. Germline V gene sequence: CDR1 KGHSH, CDR2 LQKENI. The CDR3 loop spans 16 amino acids. J lost 7 bases, V lost 3 bases, and 10 bases had no gene match. As DNA, the CDR3 is TGTGCCAGCTCACCGCTGATCCGGGACAGGGGGGGGACCCAGTACTTC. This gives the protein CASSPLIRDRGGTQYF.

This rearrangement joins TRBV19 to TRBJ2-1; 7 nucleotides align to TRBD2. The CDR3 spans 18 residues. With 0 bases clipped from V and 5 bases from J, the junction kept 13 bases outside the gene matches. The germline gives CDR1 LNHDA, CDR2 SQIVND (reference sequence). CDR3 DNA sequence: TGTGCCAGTAGTATAGATGGACTAGGCGGGAGCGGTGACAATGAGCAGTTCTTC. Protein sequence: CASSIDGLGGSGDNEQFF.

In this sample, this clone turned up once. Here the CDR3 reads CASSLLGGSTDTQYF. The CDR3 region has the DNA TGTGCCAGCAGCCTGCTGGGGGGAAGCACAGATACGCAGTATTTT. This chain uses TRBV7-9 with TRBJ2-3; the D gene is possibly TRBD2 (6 bases). The germline V gene has CDR1 SEHNR and CDR2 FQNEAQ (reference sequence). This CDR3 contains 15 residues. V was clipped by 5 bases and J by 0 bases, with 12 bases between them.

The chain joins TRBV28 to TRBJ2-1, with 8 bases fitting TRBD2. This CDR3 spans 14 amino acids. CDR1 and CDR2 from the germline V gene are MDHEN and SYDVKM. V dropped 2 bases and J dropped 8; count of bases not matched to a gene: 5. CDR3 DNA sequence: TGTGCCAGCAGTTTAATAGCGGGACGCGATGAGCAGTTCTTC. Translation: CASSLIAGRDEQFF.

The V and J genes are TRBV6-5 and TRBJ2-7, with 8 positions matching TRBD2. The CDR3 covers 15 residues. The germline gives CDR1 MNHEY, CDR2 SVGAGI. Trimming removed 4 bases from V and 0 bases from J; junction bases left unmatched: 5. CDR3 bases: TGTGCCAGCAGTTCGTTAGCGGGAAGCTCCTACGAGCAGTACTTC. Translated: CASSSLAGSSYEQYF.

This chain links TRBV19 with TRBJ2-3; TRBD2 matches at 7 bases. Trimming took 5 bases from V and 4 from J; bases not matched to a gene: 12. The CDR3 sequence is 16 residues long. Germline V gene sequence: CDR1 LNHDA, CDR2 SQIVND (reference sequence). This chain's CDR3 is CASSELARVESDTQYF. As DNA, the CDR3 is TGTGCCAGTAGTGAACTAGCGAGAGTGGAGTCAGATACGCAGTATTTT.

As for this clone: This probably arose from a read error, given a far larger clone one base away. The DNA of the CDR3 is TGTGCCAGCAGCTTGACTAGCGGATTCAATGAGCAGTTCTTC. Its protein product is CASSLTSGFNEQFF. The chain uses TRBV5-1 and TRBJ2-1; 9 bases are a match to TRBD2. Germline CDR1 SGHRS, CDR2 YFSETQ. The CDR3 has 14 residues.

The rearrangement links TRBV27 to TRBJ2-3, with 7 bases that match TRBD1. This CDR3 is built from 13 residues. Trimming removed 6 bases from V and 4 bases from J; junction bases left unmatched: 4. Germline V gene lookup returns CDR1 MNHEY and CDR2 SMNVEV (reference sequence). CDR3 DNA sequence: TGTGCCAGCAGCCTACAGGGGCCAGATACGCAGTATTTT. This sequence encodes CASSLQGPDTQYF.

This clone occurred once. This chain links TRBV7-6 with TRBJ2-7; 11 positions match TRBD2. Germline V gene data show CDR1 as SGHVS and CDR2 as FNYEAQ. J gave up 3 bases and V 2 bases, and 0 bases lay outside the gene matches. The CDR3 covers 14 residues. The CDR3 DNA is TGTGCCAGCAGCTTACTAGCGGGAGGCTACGAGCAGTACTTC. Residues: CASSLLAGGYEQYF.

The chain links TRBV6-6 to TRBJ2-2; D remains ambiguous. The germline CDR1 and CDR2 sequences are MNHNY and SVGAGI (reference sequence). The CDR3 is 16 residues long. V lost 0 bases, J lost 3 bases, and 11 bases lay in between. CDR3 in amino acids: CASSYSMSGYTGELFF. The CDR3 nucleotides are TGTGCCAGCAGTTACTCGATGTCAGGCTACACCGGGGAGCTGTTTTTT.

The chain uses TRBV7-9 and TRBJ2-2; the match to TRBD1 covers 8 bases. Trimming at V came to 10 bases and at J to 2 bases, leaving 6 bases not matched to a gene. CDR1 and CDR2 (germline): SEHNR, FQNEAQ (reference sequence). The length of the CDR3 is 14 residues. The CDR3 here is CAISGQGNTGELFF. CDR3 nucleotide sequence: TGTGCCATCTCAGGACAGGGCAACACCGGGGAGCTGTTTTTT.

This clone is classed as medium-sized. The chain employs TRBV7-9 and TRBJ1-2; 8 positions agree with TRBD1. Germline V CDR1 and CDR2: SEHNR, FQNEAQ (reference sequence). Trimming cost V 5 bases and J 6 bases; bases outside gene matches: 2. The CDR3 sequence is 12 residues long. The CDR3 DNA is TGTGCCAGCAGCCGGGGACAGGATGGCTACACCTTC. This codes for CASSRGQDGYTF.

CDR3 loop: CATSRVGSGGEQFF. CDR3 coding DNA: TGTGCCACCAGCAGGGTTGGGTCAGGGGGGGAGCAGTTCTTC. V usage is TRBV15 and J usage is TRBJ2-1; a weak D match, TRBD1 (7 bases). V was clipped by 3 bases and J by 10 bases, with 16 bases between them. The CDR3 spans 14 residues. The germline gives CDR1 LNHNV, CDR2 YYDKDF (reference sequence).

The CDR3 DNA sequence: TGTGCCAGCAGCTTAGAGGATTCCTACAATGAGCAGTTCTTC. It translates to CASSLEDSYNEQFF. The genes are TRBV7-9 and TRBJ2-1; D ambiguous. The ends were cut back, 1 base at V and 1 base at J, with 5 bases in the middle. The germline V gene has CDR1 SEHNR and CDR2 FQNEAQ (reference sequence). The CDR3 spans 14 residues.

This rearrangement joins TRBV6-1 to TRBJ2-1, with 8 nucleotides matching TRBD1. Trimming at V came to 2 bases and at J to 7 bases, leaving 4 bases not matched to a gene. The germline gives CDR1 MNHNS, CDR2 SASEGT. CDR3 length: 14 amino acids. The CDR3 nucleotides are TGTGCCAGCAGTGAAATAGGACAGGGAAATGAGCAGTTCTTC. Its translation: CASSEIGQGNEQFF.